This T cell receptor beta chain was captured by sequencing in a study of blood T cell repertoires in COVID-19. Study details: Whether acute or convalescent, the COVID-19 samples came from the United States, Italy and Spain.

This clone was picked up a small number of times. Authors' processing steps: How many nucleated cells were present was estimated from reference gene primer amplification. Method: immunoSEQ multiplex PCR; TCRdb's copy keeps in-frame clones and lacks some. V, J and clone size are taken as reported in that table, and D and trimming were inferred from the DNA itself. The sample lists over 150,000 clones, around nine tenths occurring once. CDR3 size: 17 residues. Trimming at V came to 3 bases and at J to 7 bases, leaving 15 bases not matched to a gene. Germline V gene lookup returns CDR1 LNHDA and CDR2 SQIVND (reference sequence).

The clonotype originates from a man aged 60-69 years with COVID-19, enrolled during active disease. The sample taken for sequencing was peripheral blood. The chain carries TRBV19 and TRBJ1-2; 9 bases align to TRBD1. CDR3 in amino acids: CASSIALGGQGIGGYTF. CDR3 DNA sequence: TGTGCCAGTAGTATTGCACTAGGGGGACAGGGTATTGGTGGCTACACCTTC.